This T cell receptor beta chain was sequenced for a study of control samples from healthy donors and cancer patients. With 4 bases clipped from V and 6 bases from J, the junction kept 8 bases outside the gene matches. There are 14 residues in the CDR3. Germline CDR1 SGHKS, CDR2 YYEKEE (reference sequence). Clones were sequenced by immunoSEQ multiplex PCR, and TCRdb holds only the in-frame ones, with some missing. The profile covers tens of thousands of clones, with 91% appearing a single time and approximately 14% taken by the ten largest. This clonotype was obtained from a man younger than 40 in good health. The sequenced sample was blood. This chain links TRBV5-5 with TRBJ2-7; TRBD1 aligns across 9 bases. The CDR3 is CASSPGQGWGEQYF. The CDR3, as DNA: TGTGCCAGCAGCCCCGGACAGGGGTGGGGCGAGCAGTACTTC.